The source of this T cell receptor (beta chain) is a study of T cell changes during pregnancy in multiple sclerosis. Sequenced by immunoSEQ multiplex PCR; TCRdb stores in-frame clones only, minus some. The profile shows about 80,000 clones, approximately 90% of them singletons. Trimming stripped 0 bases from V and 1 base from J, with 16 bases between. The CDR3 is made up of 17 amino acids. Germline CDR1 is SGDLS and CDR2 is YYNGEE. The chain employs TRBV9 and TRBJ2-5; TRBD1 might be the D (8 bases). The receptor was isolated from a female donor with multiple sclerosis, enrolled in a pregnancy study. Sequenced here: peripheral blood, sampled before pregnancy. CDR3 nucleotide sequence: TGTGCCAGCAGCGTAGCTCTACAGGGGGGGTCCCAAGAGACCCAGTACTTC. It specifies CASSVALQGGSQETQYF.